This TCR beta chain was sequenced during a study of T cells in severe cutaneous drug reactions (dated by TCRdb to between 2018 and 2021). The study in broad terms: Patients were recruited between the early 2010s and the late 2010s from Taiwan, Thailand and a European registry network. The study combined bulk TCR sequencing with single-cell sequencing, quantitative PCR validation, functional assays and transgenic mouse experiments. Only patients with a probable or definite SJS/TEN or DRESS diagnosis by RegiSCAR criteria were enrolled. Blister fluids/cells, PBMC and other biological samples were taken from patients in the acute stage or the recovery stage. The libraries were made with iRepertoire multiplex PCR, and the authors referred to a comparison in which iRepertoire and 5' RACE methods, with or without UMI, captured abundant clonotypes to a similar degree. The culprit drug was assigned using the Naranjo algorithm and the ALDEN drug causality algorithm. The full study reports these points: CBZ-SJS/TEN patients showed strongly increased TRBV12-4 usage, with an average of around 33% in blister cells and 4% to 5.5% in PBMC. Whether the public TCR generalizes to SJS/TEN caused by other drugs was noted by the authors as still needing further study. A public TCRbeta CDR3, present at a mean of around 15% in all seven CBZ-SJS/TEN blister samples, was undetectable or scarce in PBMC from tolerant controls and healthy donors.

In regard to this clonotype: Its recognized antigen is unknown.

The CDR3, cysteine through phenylalanine, is 15 amino acids long. A DNA sequence was not provided. For both bulk and single-cell sequencing, libraries were prepared with the iRepertoire multiplex PCR system using TCR subtype-specific primers. Multiplex PCR with primers targeting V, D and J gene regions was used to generate bulk TCR beta libraries. Roughly 95-550 ng of RNA per sample served as input for bulk TCR library preparation. Bulk TCR beta amplicons were sequenced on an Illumina MiSeq. The original methods were these. Sample misassignments and low-quality sequencing reads were filtered out during quality control steps. CDR3 was defined as the amino acids between the V-gene Y[YFLI]C motif and the J-segment [FW]GXGT motif. The IMGT database served as the reference for assigning TRBV and TRBJ genes and CDR3 clonotypes. Per-sample TRBV expression was normalized to the mean of the same gene in PBMC from a few dozen healthy donors. TCRdb reprocessed the reads, so every CDR3 protein sequence counts as one entry and DNA is not shown. The V and J calls, along with clone size, are taken from TCRdb and not from the paper's own processing. For this sample, the table gives about 6,600 distinct CDR3 sequences. The top ten clonotypes cover about a third of the sample.

Sequenced donors were patients with carbamazepine-induced Stevens-Johnson syndrome or toxic epidermal necrolysis (CBZ-SJS/TEN). To search for drug-specific clonotypes, the T cell receptor repertoires of patients with drug-induced severe cutaneous adverse reactions were profiled by next-generation sequencing. RNA was isolated either from blister cells of skin lesions or from peripheral blood mononuclear cells. The TCR comes from a human donor with toxic epidermal necrolysis, a severe cutaneous drug reaction. Sample: cells from a skin blister. What this sample's cell subset or site label stands for: unsorted cells from skin lesion blisters. The sequence links TRBV12-3 or TRBV12-4 to TRBJ1-2. For the CDR3, the sequence is CASSNLDGAYYGYTF.